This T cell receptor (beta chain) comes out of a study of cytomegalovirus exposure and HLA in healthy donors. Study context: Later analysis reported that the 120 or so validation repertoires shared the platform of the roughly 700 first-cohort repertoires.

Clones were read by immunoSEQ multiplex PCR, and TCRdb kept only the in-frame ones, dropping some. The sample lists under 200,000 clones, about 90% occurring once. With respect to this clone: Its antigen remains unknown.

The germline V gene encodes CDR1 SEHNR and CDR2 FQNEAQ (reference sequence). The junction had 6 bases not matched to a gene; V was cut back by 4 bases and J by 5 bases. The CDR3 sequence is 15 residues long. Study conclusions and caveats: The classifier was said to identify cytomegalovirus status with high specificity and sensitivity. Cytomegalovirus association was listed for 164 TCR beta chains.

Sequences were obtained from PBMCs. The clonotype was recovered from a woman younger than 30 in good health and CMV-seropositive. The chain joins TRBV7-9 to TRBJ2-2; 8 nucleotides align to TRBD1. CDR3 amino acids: CASSSRTGSTGELFF. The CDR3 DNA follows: TGTGCCAGCAGCTCCAGGACAGGGTCAACCGGGGAGCTGTTTTTT.